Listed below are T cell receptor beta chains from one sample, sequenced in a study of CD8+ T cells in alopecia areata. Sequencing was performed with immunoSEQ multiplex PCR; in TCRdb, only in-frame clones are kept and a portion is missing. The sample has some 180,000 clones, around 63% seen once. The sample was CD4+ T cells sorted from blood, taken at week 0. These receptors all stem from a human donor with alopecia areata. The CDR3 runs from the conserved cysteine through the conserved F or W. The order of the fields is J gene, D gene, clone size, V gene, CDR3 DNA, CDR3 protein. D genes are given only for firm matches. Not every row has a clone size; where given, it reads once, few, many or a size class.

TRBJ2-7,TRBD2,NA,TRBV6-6,TGTGCCAGCAGTCGCGGGGTAGCGGGGCTTCAGGAGCAGTACTTC,CASSRGVAGLQEQYF
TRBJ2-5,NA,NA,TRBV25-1,TGTGCCGCCAAGGACCTACTGGGGACCCAGTACTTC,CAAKDLLGTQYF
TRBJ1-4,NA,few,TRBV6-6,TGTGCCAGCAGTTACCATGCACCGGGGGGTGAAAAACTGTTTTTT,CASSYHAPGGEKLFF
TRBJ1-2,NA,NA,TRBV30,TGTGCCTGGAGTGTACTTGAAGCTAACTATGGCTACACCTTC,CAWSVLEANYGYTF
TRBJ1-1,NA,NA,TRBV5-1,TGCGCCAGCAGCTTGGGTAACGTGAACACTGAAGCTTTCTTT,CASSLGNVNTEAFF
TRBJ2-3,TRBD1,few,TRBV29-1,TGCAGCCATACGGACAGGGGCACAGATACGCAGTATTTT,CSHTDRGTDTQYF
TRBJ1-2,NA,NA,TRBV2,TGTGCCACGACCCTTACCGCGGAGGCTCCCTATGGCTACACCTTC,CATTLTAEAPYGYTF
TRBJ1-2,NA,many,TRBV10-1,TGCGCCAGCATCGGACTGGCGTATGGCTACACCTTC,CASIGLAYGYTF
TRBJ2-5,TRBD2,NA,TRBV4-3,TGCGCCATGCGGGAGGGGAGGGAGACCCAGTACTTC,CAMREGRETQYF
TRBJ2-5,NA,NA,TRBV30,TGTGCCTGGAGTGTAGGCCAGGGGTGGCAAGAGACCCAGTACTTC,CAWSVGQGWQETQYF
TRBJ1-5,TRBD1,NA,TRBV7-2,TGTGCCGGCAGCTCGATGACAGGGTCTAATCAGCCCCAGCATTTT,CAGSSMTGSNQPQHF
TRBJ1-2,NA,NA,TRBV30,TGTGCCTGGAGTTACTGGGACGGCAACTATGGCTACACCTTC,CAWSYWDGNYGYTF
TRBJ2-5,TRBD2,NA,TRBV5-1,TGCGCCAGCAGCAGACAGACTAGCGAAGAGACCCAGTACTTC,CASSRQTSEETQYF
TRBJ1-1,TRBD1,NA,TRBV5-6,TGTGCCAGCAGCTTACTTTTTGGGACAGGTAACACTGAAGCTTTCTTT,CASSLLFGTGNTEAFF
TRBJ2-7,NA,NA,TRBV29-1,TGCAGCGTTCTGTCCTACGAGCAGTACTTC,CSVLSYEQYF
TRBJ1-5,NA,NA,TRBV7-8,TGTGCCAGCAGCTTAGCGTCGGGATTGGATAGCAATCAGCCCCAGCATTTT,CASSLASGLDSNQPQHF